This T cell receptor (beta chain) stems from a study of T cell changes during pregnancy in multiple sclerosis. The data were produced by immunoSEQ multiplex PCR, yet TCRdb's version contains in-frame clones alone and is incomplete. The sample lists tens of thousands of clones; about 89% were seen once. The ends were cut back, 1 base at V and 1 base at J, with 8 bases in the middle. The length of the CDR3 is 15 residues. Germline V lookup: CDR1 SGHTA, CDR2 FQGNSA. This chain links TRBV7-2 with TRBJ1-5; D unresolved. Sample: CD4+ T cells from peripheral blood mononuclear cells, taken in the second trimester of pregnancy. This TCR derives from a female donor with multiple sclerosis, enrolled in a pregnancy study. The CDR3 is CASSLVAGSNQPQHF. CDR3 DNA: TGTGCCAGCAGCTTAGTGGCAGGCAGCAATCAGCCCCAGCATTTT.